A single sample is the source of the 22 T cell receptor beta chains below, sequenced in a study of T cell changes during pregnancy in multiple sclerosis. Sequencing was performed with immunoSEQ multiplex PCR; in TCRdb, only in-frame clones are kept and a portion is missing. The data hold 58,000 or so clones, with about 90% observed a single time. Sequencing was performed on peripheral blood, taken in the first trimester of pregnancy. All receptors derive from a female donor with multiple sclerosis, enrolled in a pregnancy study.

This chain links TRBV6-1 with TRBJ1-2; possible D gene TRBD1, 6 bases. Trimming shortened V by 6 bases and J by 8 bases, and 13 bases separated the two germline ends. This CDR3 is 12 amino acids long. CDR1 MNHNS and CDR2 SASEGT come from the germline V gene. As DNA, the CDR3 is TGTGCCAGCAGCTACAGGGAGTACGGCTACACCTTC. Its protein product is CASSYREYGYTF.

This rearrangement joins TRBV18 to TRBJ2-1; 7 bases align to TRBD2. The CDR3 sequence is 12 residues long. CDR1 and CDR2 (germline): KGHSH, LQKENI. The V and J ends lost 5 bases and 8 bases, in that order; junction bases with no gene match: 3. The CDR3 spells CASSSRGDEQFF. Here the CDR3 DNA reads TGTGCCAGCTCATCACGGGGGGATGAGCAGTTCTTC.

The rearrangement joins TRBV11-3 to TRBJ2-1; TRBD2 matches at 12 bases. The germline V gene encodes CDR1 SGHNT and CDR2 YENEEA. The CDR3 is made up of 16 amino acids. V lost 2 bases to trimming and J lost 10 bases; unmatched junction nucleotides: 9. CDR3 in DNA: TGTGCCAGCAGCTTAAACTCACTAGCGGGAGGCGGAGAGCAGTTCTTC. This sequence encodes CASSLNSLAGGGEQFF. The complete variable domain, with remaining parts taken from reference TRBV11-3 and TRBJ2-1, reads EAGVVQSPRYKIIEKKQPVAFWCNPISGHNTLYWYLQNLGQGPELLIRYENEEAVDDSQLPKDRFSAERLKGVDSTLKIQPAELGDSAVYLCASSLNSLAGGGEQFFGPGTRLTVL.

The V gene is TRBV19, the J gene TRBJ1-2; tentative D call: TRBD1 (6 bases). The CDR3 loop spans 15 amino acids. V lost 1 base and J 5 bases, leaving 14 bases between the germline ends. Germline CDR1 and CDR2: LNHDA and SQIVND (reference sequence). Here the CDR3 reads CASSIGRTAIYGYTF. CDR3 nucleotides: TGTGCCAGTAGTATAGGGAGGACAGCGATTTATGGCTACACCTTC.

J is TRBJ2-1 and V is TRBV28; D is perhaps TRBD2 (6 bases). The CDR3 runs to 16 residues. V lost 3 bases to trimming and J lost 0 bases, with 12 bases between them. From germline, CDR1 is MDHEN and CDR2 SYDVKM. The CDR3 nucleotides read TGTGCCAGCAGTTTGGGGGGTTTCAGCTCCTACAATGAGCAGTTCTTC. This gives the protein CASSLGGFSSYNEQFF. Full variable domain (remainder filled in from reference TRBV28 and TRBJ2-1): DVKVTQSSRYLVKRTGEKVFLECVQDMDHENMFWYRQDPGLGLRLIYFSYDVKMKEKGDIPEGYSVSREKKERFSLILESASTNQTSMYLCASSLGGFSSYNEQFFGPGTRLTVL.

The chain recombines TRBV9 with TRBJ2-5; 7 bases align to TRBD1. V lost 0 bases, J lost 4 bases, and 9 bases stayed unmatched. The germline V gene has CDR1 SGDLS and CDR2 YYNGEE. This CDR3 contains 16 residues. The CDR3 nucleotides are TGTGCCAGCAGCGTAGGCCTAGGCAGGGGGTCAGAGACCCAGTACTTC. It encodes CASSVGLGRGSETQYF.

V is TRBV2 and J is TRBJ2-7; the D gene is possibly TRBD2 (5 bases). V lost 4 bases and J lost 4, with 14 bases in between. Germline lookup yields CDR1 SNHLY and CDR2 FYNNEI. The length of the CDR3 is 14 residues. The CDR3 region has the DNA TGTGCCAGCAGTGGGTCGGCTAGAGGGTACGAGCAGTACTTC. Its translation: CASSGSARGYEQYF.

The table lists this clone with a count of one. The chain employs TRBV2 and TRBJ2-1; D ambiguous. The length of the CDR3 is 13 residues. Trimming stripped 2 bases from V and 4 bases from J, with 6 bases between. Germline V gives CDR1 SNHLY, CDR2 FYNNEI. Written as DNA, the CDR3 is TGTGCCAGCAGTGAACCCGGGTACAATGAGCAGTTCTTC. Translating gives CASSEPGYNEQFF.

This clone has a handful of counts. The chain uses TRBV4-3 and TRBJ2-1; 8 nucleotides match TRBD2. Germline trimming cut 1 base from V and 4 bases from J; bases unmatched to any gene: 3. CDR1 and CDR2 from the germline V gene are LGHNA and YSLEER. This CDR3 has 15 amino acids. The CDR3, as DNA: TGCGCCAGCAGCCAAGCGACGGGAGGGTACAATGAGCAGTTCTTC. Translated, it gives CASSQATGGYNEQFF.

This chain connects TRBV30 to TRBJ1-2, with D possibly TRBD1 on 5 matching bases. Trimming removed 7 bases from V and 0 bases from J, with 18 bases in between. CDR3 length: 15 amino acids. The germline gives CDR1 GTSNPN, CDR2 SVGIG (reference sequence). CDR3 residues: CASTLRGLANYGYTF. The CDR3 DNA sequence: TGTGCCTCCACACTGCGGGGCCTAGCTAACTATGGCTACACCTTC. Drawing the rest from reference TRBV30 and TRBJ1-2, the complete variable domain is SQTIHQWPATLVQPVGSPLSLECTVEGTSNPNLYWYRQAAGRGLQLLFYSVGIGQISSEVPQNLSASRPQDRQFILSSKKLLLSDSGFYLCASTLRGLANYGYTFGSGTRLTVV.

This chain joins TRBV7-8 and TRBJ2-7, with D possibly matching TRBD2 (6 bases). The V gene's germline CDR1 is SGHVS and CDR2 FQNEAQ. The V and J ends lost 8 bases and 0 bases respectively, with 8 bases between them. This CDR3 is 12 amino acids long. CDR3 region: CASGTLSYEQYF. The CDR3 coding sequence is TGTGCCAGCGGGACTCTCTCCTACGAGCAGTACTTC.

The chain's CDR3 is CASSQPTGTVNVSNQPQHF. The CDR3 bases are TGCGCCAGCAGTCAACCGACGGGGACAGTGAATGTGAGCAATCAGCCCCAGCATTTT. The gene calls are TRBV23-1 and TRBJ1-5; 7 bases agree with TRBD1. TRBV23-1 is recorded as an ORF, its role being uncertain. The CDR3 runs to 19 residues. V lost 2 bases and J lost 1; bases outside the gene matches: 14.

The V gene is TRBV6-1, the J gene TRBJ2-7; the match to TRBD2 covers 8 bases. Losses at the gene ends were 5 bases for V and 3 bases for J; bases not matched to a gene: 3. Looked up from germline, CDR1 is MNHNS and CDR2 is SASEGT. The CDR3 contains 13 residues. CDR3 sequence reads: CASSRTSSYEQYF. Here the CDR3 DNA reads TGTGCCAGCAGTAGGACTAGCAGCTACGAGCAGTACTTC.

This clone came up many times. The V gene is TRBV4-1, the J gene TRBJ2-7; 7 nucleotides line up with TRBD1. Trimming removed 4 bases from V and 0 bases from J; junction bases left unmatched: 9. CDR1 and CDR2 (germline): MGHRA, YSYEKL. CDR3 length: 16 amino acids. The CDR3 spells CASSLQGPKSSYEQYF. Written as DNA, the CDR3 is TGCGCCAGCAGCCTACAGGGGCCCAAAAGCTCCTACGAGCAGTACTTC.

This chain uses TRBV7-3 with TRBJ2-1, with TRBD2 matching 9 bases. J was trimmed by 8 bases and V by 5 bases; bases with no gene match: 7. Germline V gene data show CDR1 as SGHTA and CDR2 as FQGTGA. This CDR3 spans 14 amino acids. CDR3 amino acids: CASSLSTSGDEQFF. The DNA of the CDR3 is TGTGCCAGCAGCCTCTCGACTAGCGGCGATGAGCAGTTCTTC.

CDR3 protein: CASSLGGSGKETQYF. In nucleotides, the CDR3 is TGTGCCAGCAGCTTAGGTGGTAGCGGGAAAGAGACCCAGTACTTC. This sequence joins TRBV7-2 and TRBJ2-5; 8 nucleotides line up with TRBD2. Unmatched junction bases numbered 4, after V lost 1 base and J lost 3 bases. CDR3 size: 15 residues. The germline V gene encodes CDR1 SGHTA and CDR2 FQGNSA.

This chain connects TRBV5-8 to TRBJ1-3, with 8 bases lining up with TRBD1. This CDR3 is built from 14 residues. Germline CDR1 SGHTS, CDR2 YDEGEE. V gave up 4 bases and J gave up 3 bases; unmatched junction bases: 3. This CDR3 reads CASSTRGLGNTIYF. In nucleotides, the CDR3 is TGTGCCAGCAGCACCAGGGGGCTTGGAAACACCATATATTTT.

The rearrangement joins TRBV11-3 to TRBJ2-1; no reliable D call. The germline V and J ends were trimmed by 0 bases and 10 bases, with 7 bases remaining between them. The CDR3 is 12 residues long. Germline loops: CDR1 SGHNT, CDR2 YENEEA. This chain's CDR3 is CASSLESTEQFF. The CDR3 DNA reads TGTGCCAGCAGCTTAGAATCGACAGAGCAGTTCTTC.

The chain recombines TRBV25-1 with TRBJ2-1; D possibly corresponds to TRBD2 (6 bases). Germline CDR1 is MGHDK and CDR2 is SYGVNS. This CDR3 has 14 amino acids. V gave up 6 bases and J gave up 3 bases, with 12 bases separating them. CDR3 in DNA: TGTGCCAGCAGCTCCGGGGGAAACTACAATGAGCAGTTCTTC. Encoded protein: CASSSGGNYNEQFF.

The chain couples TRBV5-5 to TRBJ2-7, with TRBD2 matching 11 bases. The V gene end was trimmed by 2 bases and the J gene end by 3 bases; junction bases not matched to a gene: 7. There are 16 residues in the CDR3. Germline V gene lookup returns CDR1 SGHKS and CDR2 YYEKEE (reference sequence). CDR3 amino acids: CASSFLVTSGSYEQYF. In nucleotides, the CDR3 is TGTGCCAGCAGCTTTCTGGTCACTAGCGGGAGCTACGAGCAGTACTTC. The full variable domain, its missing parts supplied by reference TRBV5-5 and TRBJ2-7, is DAGVTQSPTHLIKTRGQQVTLRCSPISGHKSVSWYQQVLGQGPQFIFQYYEKEERGRGNFPDRFSARQFPNYSSELNVNALLLGDSALYLCASSFLVTSGSYEQYFGPGTRLTVT.

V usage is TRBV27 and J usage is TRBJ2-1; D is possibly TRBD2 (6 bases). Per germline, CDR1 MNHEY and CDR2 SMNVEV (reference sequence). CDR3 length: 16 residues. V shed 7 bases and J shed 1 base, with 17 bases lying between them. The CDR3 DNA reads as TGTGCCAGCACCTCAAAGGAAGGAGGGTCCTACAATGAGCAGTTCTTC. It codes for CASTSKEGGSYNEQFF.

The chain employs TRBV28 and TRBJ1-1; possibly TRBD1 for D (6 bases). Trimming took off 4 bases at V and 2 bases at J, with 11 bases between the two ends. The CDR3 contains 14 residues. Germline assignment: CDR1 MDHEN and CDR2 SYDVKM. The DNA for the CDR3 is TGTGCCAGCAGTTACGGGACACTTAACACTGAAGCTTTCTTT. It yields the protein CASSYGTLNTEAFF.